The 29 T cell receptor beta chains presented below share a single source sample, sequenced in a study of blood T cell repertoires in COVID-19. Profiling relied on immunoSEQ multiplex PCR, and the TCRdb table lists in-frame clones only, not all of them. This sample has roughly 110,000 clones; roughly two thirds occur once, and the top ten carry roughly 0.86%. The sample taken for sequencing was peripheral blood. These receptors came from a human donor with acute or convalescent COVID-19. The donor label of this sample is uncertain.

The CDR3 loop is CTSSRTTHRGRETQYF. The CDR3, as DNA: TGCACCAGCAGCCGAACCACTCACAGGGGACGGGAGACCCAGTACTTC. The rearrangement uses TRBV1 and TRBJ2-5; the table calls TRBD1, which could not be checked here. TRBV1 is a pseudogene segment. CDR3 size: 16 residues.

This clone was seen a single time. J is TRBJ2-5 and V is TRBV29-1; 8 bases line up with TRBD1. Trimming removed 7 bases from V and 4 bases from J; junction bases left unmatched: 8. The CDR3 consists of 13 residues. CDR1 and CDR2 (germline): SQVTM, ANQGSEA. This CDR3 is CSGRTGHGETQYF. The CDR3 bases are TGCAGCGGAAGGACAGGGCATGGAGAGACCCAGTACTTC.

The chain is built from TRBV28 and TRBJ1-1; D is possibly TRBD1 (5 bases). V lost 5 bases, J lost 0 bases, and 16 bases lay in between. The germline V gene encodes CDR1 MDHEN and CDR2 SYDVKM. The CDR3 runs 16 residues. CDR3 protein: CASSPSGVEVNTEAFF. The CDR3 nucleotides are TGTGCCAGCAGTCCCTCGGGGGTAGAGGTGAACACTGAAGCTTTCTTT.

In its sample, this clone was seen once. The J gene is TRBJ2-3, the V gene TRBV5-1, with 10 nucleotides matching TRBD2. Trimming cost V 3 bases and J 0 bases; bases outside gene matches: 7. Germline V gene data show CDR1 as SGHRS and CDR2 as YFSETQ. The CDR3 totals 17 residues. The CDR3 here is CASSSASGGPSTDTQYF. CDR3 DNA: TGCGCCAGCAGCTCGGCTAGCGGGGGCCCGAGCACAGATACGCAGTATTTT.

The rearrangement uses TRBV6-6 and TRBJ2-3; TRBD1 might be the D (6 bases). Between the trimmed V and J ends, which lost 6 bases and 9 bases, there was a span of 13 bases. CDR3 size: 12 residues. CDR1 MNHNY and CDR2 SVGAGI come from the germline V gene (reference sequence). Here the CDR3 reads CASSREQGTQYF. The CDR3 DNA sequence: TGTGCCAGCAGCCGAGAGCAGGGGACGCAGTATTTT.

This clone has just a few counts. The gene calls are TRBV5-1 and TRBJ2-1; D is uncertain. The CDR3 has 15 amino acids. Germline CDR1 and CDR2: SGHRS and YFSETQ. Trimming took off 1 base at V and 0 bases at J, with 8 bases between the two ends. The DNA of the CDR3 is TGCGCCAGCAGCTTGCAACTAAGCTCCTACAATGAGCAGTTCTTC. The encoded protein is CASSLQLSSYNEQFF.

CDR3 in amino acids: CASSGQAQDEQYV. The CDR3 DNA follows: TGTGCCAGCTCGGGACAGGCACAGGACGAGCAGTACGTC. The rearrangement links TRBV6-5 to TRBJ2-7; 8 nucleotides match TRBD1. V lost 8 bases and J lost 5; bases outside the gene matches: 8. CDR3 size: 13 residues. The V gene's germline CDR1 is MNHEY and CDR2 SVGAGI.

Ten or more counts support this clone. The V call is TRBV7-2, the J call TRBJ2-2; D is unresolved. Trimming removed 2 bases at V and 0 bases at J, with 7 bases between. The germline CDR1 and CDR2 sequences are SGHTA and FQGNSA. The CDR3 loop spans 15 amino acids. CDR3 protein: CASSLKPANTGELFF. The DNA of the CDR3 is TGTGCCAGCAGCTTAAAACCAGCGAACACCGGGGAGCTGTTTTTT.

The chain carries TRBV2 and TRBJ2-7; TRBD2 matches at 7 bases. The CDR3 consists of 16 residues. The V and J ends lost 3 bases and 3 bases, in that order; junction bases with no gene match: 11. CDR1 is SNHLY and CDR2 is FYNNEI in the germline V gene. The DNA of the CDR3 is TGTGCCAGCAGTGAGGGGCCCAGCGGGGACCTCTACGAGCAGTACTTC. Translation gives CASSEGPSGDLYEQYF.

The chain employs TRBV7-2 and TRBJ2-7; a possible D gene is TRBD2 (6 bases). The CDR3 contains 14 residues. The V gene lost 1 base and the J gene lost 0 bases, with 7 bases spanning the gap. Germline-derived CDR1 and CDR2 are SGHTA and FQGNSA. CDR3 in DNA: TGTGCCAGCAGCTTAGTCGGGAGCTCCTACGAGCAGTACTTC. Protein: CASSLVGSSYEQYF.

Only a few counts were recorded for this clone. The CDR3 protein is CASSGAGRRGEKLFF. CDR3 sequence (DNA): TGCGCCAGCAGCGGGGCAGGGCGCAGGGGTGAAAAACTGTTTTTT. The chain uses TRBV5-1 and TRBJ1-4; maybe TRBD1 (6 bases). Looked up from germline, CDR1 is SGHRS and CDR2 is YFSETQ. Trimming removed 4 bases from V and 7 bases from J, with 17 bases in between. The CDR3 consists of 15 residues.

There are a few counts of this clone. V usage is TRBV2 and J usage is TRBJ1-4, with a possible D match to TRBD1 (5 bases). The CDR3 length is 15 residues. Trimming took 8 bases from V and 5 from J, leaving 18 bases between them. Germline V CDR1 and CDR2: SNHLY, FYNNEI. CDR3 sequence (DNA): TGTGCCAGCGAGCGGGCAGGTGGGGCAAATGAAAAACTGTTTTTT. It yields the protein CASERAGGANEKLFF.

The V gene is TRBV6-6, the J gene TRBJ1-6, with a possible D match to TRBD1 (5 bases). The CDR3 runs 16 residues. Germline V gives CDR1 MNHNY, CDR2 SVGAGI (reference sequence). V lost 0 bases, J lost 6 bases, and 12 bases lay in between. The CDR3 protein is CASSYSRGGSNSPLHF. In DNA, the CDR3 is TGTGCCAGCAGTTACTCAAGGGGAGGAAGTAATTCACCCCTCCACTTT.

This chain links TRBV21-1 with TRBJ1-2. TRBV21-1 is listed as a pseudogene. The CDR3 contains 13 residues. The CDR3 loop is CASSATRRHGYTF. DNA of the CDR3: TGTGCCAGCAGCGCCACGAGGCGCCATGGCTACACCTTC.

This clone appeared a single time. The chain joins TRBV3-1 (or the pseudogene TRBV3-2) to TRBJ2-2, with 9 bases matching TRBD2. CDR3 size: 13 residues. With 8 bases clipped from V and 4 bases from J, the junction kept 2 bases outside the gene matches. CDR1 is LGHDT, CDR2 YNNKEL, per germline (reference sequence). The CDR3 sequence is CASRTSVTGELFF. CDR3 bases: TGTGCCAGCCGGACTAGCGTCACCGGGGAGCTGTTTTTT.

As to this clone: Different DNA sequences within this sample yield the same CDR3. The V gene is TRBV12-3 or TRBV12-4, the J gene TRBJ1-2; a possible D gene is TRBD1 (5 bases). The CDR3 is made up of 13 amino acids. The germline V and J ends were trimmed by 3 bases and 2 bases, with 7 bases remaining between them. The CDR3 protein is CASSLGQNYGYTF. Here the CDR3 DNA reads TGTGCCAGCAGTTTGGGGCAGAACTATGGCTACACCTTC.

CDR3 bases: TGTGCCAGCAGAAGTCAGGGGGCGGGTAATTCACCCCTCCACTTT. Its protein is CASRSQGAGNSPLHF. This sequence joins TRBV2 and TRBJ1-6; 8 positions match TRBD1. Looked up from germline, CDR1 is SNHLY and CDR2 is FYNNEI. The V and J ends lost 6 bases and 6 bases, in that order; junction bases with no gene match: 7. This CDR3 contains 15 residues.

The sample holds a few counts of this clone. The V gene is TRBV6-1, the J gene TRBJ2-1; the D gene is possibly TRBD2 (6 bases). V lost 4 bases to trimming and J lost 0 bases, with 13 bases between them. Germline CDR1 and CDR2: MNHNS and SASEGT. This CDR3 is 16 amino acids long. The CDR3 region has the DNA TGTGCCAGCAGTGCCACGTCCGGGGGCTCCTACAATGAGCAGTTCTTC. As protein: CASSATSGGSYNEQFF.

The genes are TRBV11-2 and TRBJ1-4, with 7 bases aligning to TRBD1. This CDR3 has 14 amino acids. Trimming took 4 bases from V and 6 from J; bases not matched to a gene: 5. Germline V CDR1 and CDR2: SGHAT, FQNNGV. The CDR3 here is CASSSGQLDEKLFF. In DNA form, the CDR3 reads TGTGCCAGCAGCTCGGGACAGCTTGATGAAAAACTGTTTTTT.

Concerning this clone itself: Other DNA sequences of this sample code for an identical CDR3. The V call is TRBV5-1, the J call TRBJ2-3; 9 bases map to TRBD1. Germline V CDR1 and CDR2: SGHRS, YFSETQ. CDR3 length equals 16 residues. Losses at the gene ends were 4 bases for V and 0 bases for J; bases not matched to a gene: 6. The CDR3 bases are TGCGCCAGCAGCACCGGACAGGGGCTAAGCACAGATACGCAGTATTTT. Translated: CASSTGQGLSTDTQYF.

This chain joins TRBV6-5 and TRBJ2-2; 9 bases line up with TRBD1. This CDR3 contains 15 residues. The V gene end was trimmed by 6 bases and the J gene end by 6 bases; junction bases not matched to a gene: 8. Germline V gives CDR1 MNHEY, CDR2 SVGAGI. CDR3 bases: TGTGCCAGCAGCACGGGACAGGGTTCTCCCGGGGAGCTGTTTTTT. Amino acid sequence: CASSTGQGSPGELFF.

The chain uses TRBV12-5 and TRBJ1-5; D gene unclear. Trimming stripped 2 bases from V and 7 bases from J, with 3 bases between. This CDR3 region has 11 residues. The germline gives CDR1 LGHNT, CDR2 FRNRAP. CDR3 coding DNA: TGTGCTAGTGGTTTGTTACAGCCCCAGCATTTT. Amino acid sequence: CASGLLQPQHF.

J is TRBJ1-1 and V is TRBV7-2; D unclear. The CDR3 totals 13 residues. The germline gives CDR1 SGHTA, CDR2 FQGNSA. Trimming cost V 0 bases and J 5 bases, with 7 bases left between them. As DNA, the CDR3 is TGTGCCAGCAGCTTAGCACCCCGGACTGAAGCTTTCTTT. Protein sequence: CASSLAPRTEAFF.

V gene TRBV12-2 combines with J gene TRBJ1-1; TRBD1 is taken as the D call from the table, unchecked against the DNA. TRBV12-2 is noted as a pseudogene. The CDR3 has 18 residues. The CDR3 bases are TGTGCAAGTCGCTTAGTGTATTGGCCAGGGTACATGAACACTGAAGCTTTCTTT. Its translation: CASRLVYWPGYMNTEAFF.

This clone was recorded once. The chain is built from TRBV7-9 and TRBJ1-2, with 8 bases identical to TRBD1. Germline CDR1 reads SEHNR; CDR2 reads FQNEAQ (reference sequence). The J segment lost 6 bases and the V segment lost 1 base, leaving 4 bases of the junction unmatched. The CDR3 loop spans 14 amino acids. The CDR3 DNA follows: TGTGCCAGCAGCTTAGTACAGGGGGAAAATGGCTACACCTTC. Amino acids: CASSLVQGENGYTF.

The chain joins TRBV19 to TRBJ1-3; no firm D call. Germline CDR1 and CDR2: LNHDA and SQIVND (reference sequence). The CDR3 consists of 12 residues. The ends were cut back, 4 bases at V and 8 bases at J, with 9 bases in the middle. CDR3 in amino acids: CASSSYIDTIYF. DNA for the CDR3: TGTGCCAGTAGTAGTTACATCGACACCATATATTTT.

In its sample, this clone was seen a few times. V and J are TRBV7-9 and TRBJ1-1; D ambiguous. CDR1 SEHNR and CDR2 FQNEAQ come from the germline V gene (reference sequence). The CDR3 has 12 amino acids. Between the trimmed V and J ends, which lost 5 bases and 2 bases, there was a span of 6 bases. CDR3: CASSPYNTEAFF. CDR3 nucleotide sequence: TGTGCCAGCAGCCCCTACAACACTGAAGCTTTCTTT.

This chain links TRBV29-1 with TRBJ1-3, with D perhaps matching TRBD1 (5 bases). In germline, CDR1 is SQVTM, CDR2 ANQGSEA. Between the trimmed V and J ends, which lost 7 bases and 0 bases, there was a span of 7 bases. The CDR3 consists of 12 residues. CDR3 nucleotide sequence: TGCAGCGGACAGAGCTCTGGAAACACCATATATTTT. Protein sequence: CSGQSSGNTIYF. Filled out from reference TRBV29-1 and TRBJ1-3, the complete variable domain reads SAVISQKPSRDICQRGTSLTIQCQVDSQVTMMFWYRQQPGQSLTLIATANQGSEATYESGFVIDKFPISRPNLTFSTLTVSNMSPEDSSIYLCSGQSSGNTIYFGEGSWLTVV.

This clone was counted a few times. The rearrangement links TRBV6-6 to TRBJ1-6; 7 nucleotides line up with TRBD1. Trimming took 3 bases from V and 6 from J; bases not matched to a gene: 2. CDR1 MNHNY and CDR2 SVGAGI come from the germline V gene (reference sequence). The CDR3 has 14 residues. The CDR3 spells CASSYQGGNSPLHF. CDR3 coding DNA: TGTGCCAGCAGTTATCAGGGGGGTAATTCACCCCTCCACTTT.